The next 17 T cell receptor beta chains were all read from a single sample in a study of CD4 T cells in relation to SARS-CoV-2 and coronaviruses. Their cognate antigens are unknown. Profiled with immunoSEQ multiplex PCR; TCRdb holds only in-frame clones, not every one. The sample holds approximately 20,000 clones; 77% are singletons and the top ten take 20% to 30%. The unexposed donors gave CD4+ T cells in about 2010-2019, prior to COVID-19. After less than 11 days of culture, CD4+ T cells were isolated. The sample was CD4+ T cells from PBMCs, cultured in vitro. These TCRs come from a human donor in good health.

This chain connects TRBV7-9 to TRBJ1-6, with TRBD1 as a possible D gene (6 bases). The CDR3 spans 14 residues. V gave up 7 bases and J gave up 10 bases, with 17 bases separating them. Germline V gives CDR1 SEHNR, CDR2 FQNEAQ (reference sequence). The CDR3 nucleotides read TGTGCCAGCACCTCCCCGGGGGCAAGATCACCCCTCCACTTT. Residues: CASTSPGARSPLHF.

The J gene is TRBJ2-6, the V gene TRBV29-1; 9 nucleotides agree with TRBD1. CDR1 is SQVTM, CDR2 ANQGSEA, per germline. The CDR3 is made up of 16 amino acids. V dropped 4 bases and J dropped 1; count of bases not matched to a gene: 5. The CDR3 sequence is CSVVGQGLSGANVLTF. CDR3 nucleotides: TGCAGCGTTGTGGGACAGGGTCTTTCTGGGGCCAACGTCCTGACTTTC.

The CDR3 DNA reads as TGTGCCAGCAGCTTAGAAGTTGGCGGCGGGGGCAACGAGCAGTACTTC. Its translation is CASSLEVGGGGNEQYF. This sequence joins TRBV7-9 and TRBJ2-7; a weak D match, TRBD2 (7 bases). The CDR3 loop spans 16 amino acids. V was cut by 1 base and J by 5 bases, with 18 bases left in between. Germline lookup yields CDR1 SEHNR and CDR2 FQNEAQ (reference sequence).

The chain employs TRBV3-1 (or the pseudogene TRBV3-2) and TRBJ2-3; the D gene is possibly TRBD2 (7 bases). CDR1 LGHDT and CDR2 YNNKEL come from the germline V gene (reference sequence). The CDR3 runs to 17 residues. Trimming shortened V by 5 bases and J by 3 bases, and 21 bases separated the two germline ends. This chain's CDR3 is CASSGGGSRYTTDTQYF. The DNA for the CDR3 is TGTGCCAGCAGCGGGGGGGGCTCCCGCTACACAACAGATACGCAGTATTTT.

A few counts support this clone. The chain combines TRBV7-3 with TRBJ2-7; 8 nucleotides agree with TRBD1. The CDR3 extends over 15 amino acids. The V gene end was trimmed by 0 bases and the J gene end by 6 bases; junction bases not matched to a gene: 7. Germline loops: CDR1 SGHTA, CDR2 FQGTGA. Here the CDR3 DNA reads TGTGCCAGCAGCTTAACAAAGGACAGGGCGGCCGAGCAGTACTTC. It codes for CASSLTKDRAAEQYF.

This rearrangement joins TRBV3-1 (or the pseudogene TRBV3-2) to TRBJ1-1; TRBD1 matches 9 bases. The CDR3 runs 12 residues. Germline CDR1 and CDR2: LGHDT and YNNKEL (reference sequence). V lost 3 bases, J lost 7 bases, and 0 bases stayed unmatched. CDR3 region: CASSQGQGEAFF. CDR3 sequence (DNA): TGTGCCAGCAGCCAGGGACAGGGTGAAGCTTTCTTT.

The gene calls are TRBV18 and TRBJ2-1; D may be TRBD2 (6 bases). The CDR3 is made up of 15 amino acids. Germline V lookup: CDR1 KGHSH, CDR2 LQKENI. Trimming pared 6 bases from V and 4 bases from J, leaving 16 bases between. In nucleotides, the CDR3 is TGTGCCAGCTCTCCCGGGAGCCAGTCATACAATGAGCAGTTCTTC. Translated: CASSPGSQSYNEQFF.

The chain recombines TRBV27 with TRBJ2-7; D is undetermined. V dropped 0 bases and J dropped 2 bases, with 8 bases sitting between them. Germline V gene data show CDR1 as MNHEY and CDR2 as SMNVEV (reference sequence). CDR3 length: 14 residues. This CDR3 is CASSLSFSAYEQYF. Here the CDR3 DNA reads TGTGCCAGCAGTTTATCGTTTTCAGCCTACGAGCAGTACTTC.

V is TRBV6-5 and J is TRBJ2-1; D is unclear. With 7 bases removed from V and 7 bases from J, the gap between germline ends came to 11 bases. CDR1 is MNHEY, CDR2 SVGAGI, per germline. The CDR3 consists of 12 residues. DNA of the CDR3: TGTGCCAGCATAGCCTTAACTAATGAGCAGTTCTTC. Its protein is CASIALTNEQFF.

The rearrangement uses TRBV19 and TRBJ1-2, with D perhaps TRBD1 (5 bases). This CDR3 region has 14 residues. V dropped 3 bases and J dropped 6 bases, with 14 bases sitting between them. Germline V gene lookup returns CDR1 LNHDA and CDR2 SQIVND (reference sequence). CDR3 residues: CASSIGQKRDGYTF. The CDR3 coding sequence is TGTGCCAGTAGTATTGGACAAAAAAGGGATGGCTACACCTTC.

In this sample, this clone turned up once. The chain has TRBV7-3 and TRBJ2-1; the D is unclear. Germline CDR1 and CDR2: SGHTA and FQGTGA. Trimming left V 0 bases short and J 0 bases short, with 12 bases between. CDR3 length: 17 amino acids. CDR3 in DNA: TGTGCCAGCAGCTTAACAGGCGGTGCGAGCTCCTACAATGAGCAGTTCTTC. Encoded protein: CASSLTGGASSYNEQFF.

The J gene is TRBJ2-5, the V gene TRBV5-6, with TRBD1 matching 8 bases. Germline lookup yields CDR1 SGHDT and CDR2 YYEEEE. The length of the CDR3 is 16 residues. V was pared by 4 bases and J by 4 bases, with 12 bases of the junction left unmatched. The CDR3 region is CASSRPSQGAGETQYF. CDR3 nucleotides: TGTGCCAGCAGCCGACCCAGCCAGGGGGCGGGAGAGACCCAGTACTTC.

The chain has TRBV19 and TRBJ2-1; TRBD1 or TRBD2 may be the D gene (5 bases each). Trimming cost V 3 bases and J 10 bases, with 16 bases left between them. The CDR3 contains 14 residues. CDR1 and CDR2 from the germline V gene are LNHDA and SQIVND (reference sequence). CDR3 DNA sequence: TGTGCCAGTAGTATTCAACCCGGGACCGGGGAGCAGTTCTTC. Amino acids: CASSIQPGTGEQFF.

The V gene is TRBV7-9, the J gene TRBJ2-3; 11 nucleotides line up with TRBD2. V lost 5 bases and J lost 6; bases outside the gene matches: 10. The CDR3 loop spans 16 amino acids. Germline loops: CDR1 SEHNR, CDR2 FQNEAQ (reference sequence). CDR3 sequence: CASSRFSGGGRDTQYF. The CDR3 region has the DNA TGTGCCAGCAGCCGCTTTAGCGGGGGGGGCCGGGATACGCAGTATTTT.

The gene calls are TRBV9 and TRBJ2-7, with D unresolved. CDR1 SGDLS and CDR2 YYNGEE come from the germline V gene. V dropped 0 bases and J dropped 0 bases, with 13 bases sitting between them. CDR3 length: 16 residues. DNA of the CDR3: TGTGCCAGCAGCGTAGGCTCCAGAGGACCCTCCTACGAGCAGTACTTC. Protein sequence: CASSVGSRGPSYEQYF.

The V gene is TRBV9, the J gene TRBJ2-5; TRBD2 agrees at 7 bases. This CDR3 comprises 15 residues. V lost 4 bases to trimming and J lost 1 base; unmatched junction nucleotides: 7. Germline V CDR1 and CDR2: SGDLS, YYNGEE. The CDR3 bases are TGTGCCAGCAGCTTAGGGAGGGACTCCCAAGAGACCCAGTACTTC. Translated: CASSLGRDSQETQYF.

This chain's CDR3 is CASQRGDRTGNYGYTF. CDR3 sequence (DNA): TGTGCCAGCCAGAGGGGGGATCGGACAGGGAACTATGGCTACACCTTC. The rearrangement uses TRBV28 and TRBJ1-2; TRBD1 matches at 8 bases. V lost 8 bases, J lost 2 bases, and 13 bases stayed unmatched. Germline CDR1 MDHEN, CDR2 SYDVKM. CDR3 size: 16 residues.